Following are 9 T cell receptor beta chains from one sample sequenced in a study of Graves' ophthalmopathy and Graves' hyperthyroidism. RNA transcripts yielded amplified TCR beta CDR3 regions. An initial RT-PCR round employing HTBI primers preceded a second-round multiplex PCR. Each CDR3 protein gets one entry after TCRdb re-called the multiplex PCR reads with MiXCR. The table records 500,000 to 600,000 distinct CDR3 sequences, 35% to 40% of them present only once. Source material: peripheral blood or thyroid tissue (not recorded which). Every receptor here comes from an adult man with Graves' hyperthyroidism.

This clonotype has ten or more counts. The V and J genes are TRBV7-8 and TRBJ2-7, with 9 bases matching TRBD2. The V and J ends lost 4 bases and 4 bases, in that order; junction bases with no gene match: 5. Germline V gene sequence: CDR1 SGHVS, CDR2 FQNEAQ. This CDR3 region has 14 residues. This chain's CDR3 is CASSSLAGLYEQYF. As DNA, the CDR3 is TGTGCCAGCAGCTCTCTAGCGGGATTGTACGAGCAGTACTTC.

This sequence joins TRBV4-1 and TRBJ1-6; 9 bases agree with TRBD1. Per the germline V gene, CDR1 is MGHRA and CDR2 is YSYEKL. V dropped 0 bases and J dropped 5; count of bases not matched to a gene: 8. There are 18 residues in the CDR3. The CDR3 DNA is TGCGCCAGCAGCCAAGATTTTGGGGGGACAGGGAATAATTCACCCCTCCACTTT. Its translation: CASSQDFGGTGNNSPLHF.

At least ten counts were recorded for this clonotype. The J gene is TRBJ2-3, the V gene TRBV29-1; D is ambiguous. The length of the CDR3 is 14 residues. V was shortened by 7 bases and J by 1 base, with 15 bases between the two germline ends. The germline V gene has CDR1 SQVTM and CDR2 ANQGSEA. The CDR3 coding sequence is TGCAGCGCAGACCTAGGTCAGGGCACAGATACGCAGTATTTT. Its translation is CSADLGQGTDTQYF.

This clonotype was counted ten times or more. The rearrangement uses TRBV10-2 and TRBJ1-1; D is unresolved. Germline CDR1 reads WSHSY; CDR2 reads SAAADI. This CDR3 contains 12 residues. V was clipped by 4 bases and J by 7 bases, with 10 bases between them. The CDR3 sequence: CASSVLADEAFF. DNA of the CDR3: TGCGCCAGCAGTGTTCTTGCAGATGAAGCTTTCTTT.

This clonotype was found many times. The genes are TRBV6-5 and TRBJ1-2; D is uncertain. The ends were cut back, 0 bases at V and 8 bases at J, with 16 bases in the middle. This CDR3 has 15 residues. CDR1 is MNHEY, CDR2 SVGAGI, per germline. CDR3 nucleotides: TGTGCCAGCAGTTACTCCGGTCCAGGACTACGGGGCTACACCTTC. Amino acid sequence: CASSYSGPGLRGYTF.

This clonotype appeared many times. The chain employs TRBV5-1 and TRBJ1-1; D unclear. This CDR3 region has 14 residues. Trimming left V 0 bases short and J 3 bases short, with 9 bases between. The germline gives CDR1 SGHRS, CDR2 YFSETQ. The CDR3 is CASSLAGEDTEAFF. The CDR3 bases are TGCGCCAGCAGCTTGGCGGGTGAGGACACTGAAGCTTTCTTT.

V and J are TRBV20-1 and TRBJ1-2; 8 bases fit TRBD1. The CDR3 runs to 10 residues. Germline CDR1 and CDR2: DFQATT and SNEGSKA (reference sequence). Here the CDR3 reads CSARGQGYTF. In DNA, the CDR3 is TGCAGCGCCAGGGGGCAGGGCTACACCTTC.

This clonotype occurred many times. The chain uses TRBV5-1 and TRBJ2-7, with TRBD1 as a possible D gene (5 bases). Germline loops: CDR1 SGHRS, CDR2 YFSETQ. The CDR3 sequence is 15 residues long. Trimming pared 4 bases from V and 0 bases from J, leaving 14 bases between. The CDR3 DNA is TGCGCCAGCAGCCAATGGGGCGGAACCTCCTACGAGCAGTACTTC. It codes for CASSQWGGTSYEQYF.

Comments on this clonotype: One junction end disagrees with the germline gene, perhaps due to a read error. The chain couples TRBV7-9 to TRBJ2-5; D possibly uses TRBD1 or TRBD2 (5 bases each). The CDR3 is 12 amino acids. Germline values: CDR1 SEHNR, CDR2 FQNEAQ (reference sequence). CDR3 in amino acids: CASSLRGETHYF. The CDR3 region has the DNA TGTGCCAGCAGTTTGAGGGGAGAGACCCACTACTTC.